Presented here are 30 T cell receptor beta chains from one specimen sequenced in a study of cytomegalovirus exposure and HLA in healthy donors. The study ran its PCR with 60 Vbeta and 13 Jbeta primers. Clones were sequenced by immunoSEQ multiplex PCR, and TCRdb holds only the in-frame ones, with some missing. The sample carries approximately 150,000 clones, approximately 79% recorded once. Sequencing was performed on PBMCs. Source of these receptors: a woman aged 30 to 39 in good health and CMV-seronegative.

The V call is TRBV10-3, the J call TRBJ1-1; weak D call: TRBD1 (6 bases). Deletions cut 6 bases from V and 3 bases from J, with 14 bases between. The germline V gene encodes CDR1 ENHRY and CDR2 SYGVKD. This CDR3 region has 14 residues. The CDR3 here is CAIRGHTVDTEAFF. DNA for the CDR3: TGTGCCATCAGGGGACATACCGTGGACACTGAAGCTTTCTTT.

The chain combines TRBV10-2 with TRBJ1-5; tentatively, D is TRBD1 (6 bases). From germline, CDR1 is WSHSY and CDR2 SAAADI. Trimming shortened V by 7 bases and J by 3 bases, and 10 bases separated the two germline ends. This CDR3 has 13 residues. Written as DNA, the CDR3 is TGCGCCAGCAACCGGGACACCAATCAGCCCCAGCATTTT. It yields the protein CASNRDTNQPQHF.

The V and J genes are TRBV4-1 and TRBJ1-2; 8 nucleotides agree with TRBD1. The CDR3 is 16 residues long. The V gene end was trimmed by 3 bases and the J gene end by 7 bases; junction bases not matched to a gene: 13. Germline V lookup: CDR1 MGHRA, CDR2 YSYEKL. CDR3 DNA: TGCGCCAGCAGCCAGGCCCGCGGACAGGGCGCCGTTGGCTACACCTTC. Residues: CASSQARGQGAVGYTF.

The J gene is TRBJ1-1, the V gene TRBV18; D is unclear. Germline CDR1 and CDR2: KGHSH and LQKENI. The CDR3 runs to 14 residues. V lost 1 base to trimming and J lost 2 bases, with 8 bases between them. In nucleotides, the CDR3 is TGTGCCAGCTCACCACGCGGAACAAACACTGAAGCTTTCTTT. The encoded protein is CASSPRGTNTEAFF.

Comments on this clone: Other DNA sequences in this specimen translate into the identical CDR3. J is TRBJ2-7 and V is TRBV10-1; the D gene is possibly TRBD1 (6 bases). Per germline, CDR1 WNHNN and CDR2 SYGVQD (reference sequence). The CDR3 sequence is 15 residues long. V was clipped by 3 bases and J by 2 bases, with 14 bases between them. Here the CDR3 DNA reads TGCGCCAGCAGTGAAGGTGGGACACCAACCTACGAGCAGTACTTC. It translates to CASSEGGTPTYEQYF.

The CDR3, as DNA: TGTGCCAGTACCCCTAGGACAGGAGGCACAGATACGCAGTATTTT. Protein: CASTPRTGGTDTQYF. The rearrangement links TRBV19 to TRBJ2-3; 7 bases agree with TRBD1. J gave up 1 base and V 7 bases, and 8 bases lay outside the gene matches. The CDR3 covers 15 residues. From germline, CDR1 is LNHDA and CDR2 SQIVND (reference sequence). Full variable domain (outside the CDR3, taken from reference TRBV19 and TRBJ2-3): DGGITQSPKYLFRKEGQNVTLSCEQNLNHDAMYWYRQDPGQGLRLIYYSQIVNDFQKGDIAEGYSVSREKKESFPLTVTSAQKNPTAFYLCASTPRTGGTDTQYFGPGTRLTVL.

The J gene is TRBJ1-6, the V gene TRBV30; the D is unclear. The CDR3 contains 14 residues. V gave up 4 bases and J gave up 11 bases, with 18 bases separating them. The germline gives CDR1 GTSNPN, CDR2 SVGIG (reference sequence). The CDR3 is CAWTQTGERTPLHF. The CDR3, as DNA: TGTGCCTGGACGCAGACCGGGGAAAGGACACCCCTCCACTTT.

V is TRBV28 and J is TRBJ2-1; 7 bases align to TRBD1. V was clipped by 3 bases and J by 0 bases; unmatched bases: 14. The CDR3 is 19 residues long. Per the germline V gene, CDR1 is MDHEN and CDR2 is SYDVKM. The CDR3 region is CASSLWQALRDSSYNEQFF. The CDR3 DNA is TGTGCCAGCAGTTTGTGGCAGGCCCTGAGGGACAGCTCCTACAATGAGCAGTTCTTC.

The chain is built from TRBV18 and TRBJ1-5; D is perhaps TRBD1 (5 bases). Deletions cut 3 bases from V and 5 bases from J, with 8 bases between. The CDR3 spans 13 residues. Germline V gene lookup returns CDR1 KGHSH and CDR2 LQKENI. The CDR3 spells CASSPDKDQPQHF. The DNA for the CDR3 is TGTGCCAGCTCACCGGACAAGGATCAGCCCCAGCATTTT.

The J gene is TRBJ1-3, the V gene TRBV11-2; D is perhaps TRBD1 (5 bases). Trimming removed 4 bases at V and 0 bases at J, with 10 bases between. Germline V gives CDR1 SGHAT, CDR2 FQNNGV. This CDR3 spans 15 amino acids. The CDR3 loop is CASSWGTDSGNTIYF. CDR3 bases: TGTGCCAGCAGCTGGGGCACAGACTCTGGAAACACCATATATTTT. Based on the CDR3 plus reference TRBV11-2 and TRBJ1-3, the full variable domain is EAGVAQSPRYKIIEKRQSVAFWCNPISGHATLYWYQQILGQGPKLLIQFQNNGVVDDSQLPKDRFSAERLKGVDSTLKIQPAKLEDSAVYLCASSWGTDSGNTIYFGEGSWLTVV.

The V gene is TRBV5-4, the J gene TRBJ2-5; maybe TRBD1 (6 bases). V was clipped by 1 base and J by 2 bases, with 15 bases between them. CDR1 SGHNT and CDR2 YYREEE come from the germline V gene (reference sequence). The CDR3 spans 16 residues. CDR3 bases: TGTGCCAGCAGCTTGTTAGGGGGAGATCGTCAAGAGACCCAGTACTTC. It codes for CASSLLGGDRQETQYF.

V gene TRBV10-3 combines with J gene TRBJ1-5, with a weak D call TRBD1 (5 bases). This CDR3 comprises 14 residues. Germline CDR1 reads ENHRY; CDR2 reads SYGVKD. The V gene lost 2 bases and the J gene lost 6 bases, with 11 bases spanning the gap. This CDR3 reads CAISEDSQIQPQHF. The CDR3 region has the DNA TGTGCCATCAGTGAGGACAGTCAAATTCAGCCCCAGCATTTT.

The V gene is TRBV6-1, the J gene TRBJ2-1; D ambiguous. CDR1 and CDR2 (germline): MNHNS, SASEGT. The V end lost 5 bases, the J end lost 8 bases, and 7 bases lay between the germline ends. There are 11 residues in the CDR3. CDR3 region: CASSSSYEQFF. CDR3 nucleotide sequence: TGTGCCAGCAGTTCCTCGTATGAGCAGTTCTTC.

The chain uses TRBV9 and TRBJ2-2; weak D call: TRBD2 (5 bases). CDR1 is SGDLS, CDR2 YYNGEE, per germline. Between the trimmed V and J ends, which lost 4 bases and 6 bases, there was a span of 10 bases. The CDR3 extends over 13 amino acids. This CDR3 is CASSPQRAGELFF. The DNA of the CDR3 is TGTGCCAGCAGCCCCCAGAGGGCCGGGGAGCTGTTTTTT.

The chain recombines TRBV5-1 with TRBJ2-2; 12 nucleotides match TRBD2. The germline V gene has CDR1 SGHRS and CDR2 YFSETQ. The CDR3 totals 16 residues. J was trimmed by 4 bases and V by 4 bases; bases with no gene match: 5. The DNA of the CDR3 is TGCGCCAGCAGCACATCACTAGCGGGAGGCACCGGGGAGCTGTTTTTT. This codes for CASSTSLAGGTGELFF.

A word on this clone: The germline gene is not matched at one end of the junction; a read error may be the cause. The genes are TRBV5-1 and TRBJ2-7; 8 bases match TRBD2. Germline CDR1 is SGHRS and CDR2 is YFSETQ. The CDR3 covers 17 residues. The CDR3 DNA follows: TGCGCCAGCAGCTTGGCCAGAGGGGGAGGCGGGGGGAACGAGCGGTACTTC. Translation gives CASSLARGGGGGNERYF.

As to this clone: Distinct nucleotide sequences in the sample also encode this CDR3. This rearrangement joins TRBV30 to TRBJ1-1; D is uncertain. The ends were cut back, 2 bases at V and 5 bases at J, with 6 bases in the middle. Germline V gene sequence: CDR1 GTSNPN, CDR2 SVGIG (reference sequence). CDR3 length: 11 amino acids. For the CDR3, the DNA is TGTGCCTGGAGTAGAGGGACTGAAGCTTTCTTT. Translating it yields CAWSRGTEAFF.

J is TRBJ2-5 and V is TRBV20-1; D unclear. The CDR3 sequence is 11 residues long. Germline V gene sequence: CDR1 DFQATT, CDR2 SNEGSKA (reference sequence). Between the trimmed V and J ends, which lost 7 bases and 1 base, there was a span of 7 bases. CDR3 protein: CSVQSQETQYF. CDR3 coding DNA: TGCAGTGTACAGAGCCAAGAGACCCAGTACTTC.

The chain combines TRBV4-3 with TRBJ2-4; possible D gene TRBD1, 5 bases. Germline V gene sequence: CDR1 LGHNA, CDR2 YSLEER. The germline V and J ends were trimmed by 0 bases and 6 bases, with 6 bases remaining between them. This CDR3 region has 13 residues. CDR3 sequence (DNA): TGCGCCAGCAGCCAAGAGCAGGGAAACATTCAGTACTTC. Its protein product is CASSQEQGNIQYF.

This clone appeared once. This rearrangement joins TRBV5-1 to TRBJ2-2, with D possibly being TRBD1 (6 bases). There are 18 residues in the CDR3. Trimming pared 2 bases from V and 0 bases from J, leaving 17 bases between. Germline-derived CDR1 and CDR2 are SGHRS and YFSETQ. The CDR3 DNA reads as TGCGCCAGCAGCTTTAATCGGGACACACCATCGAACACCGGGGAGCTGTTTTTT. Encoded protein: CASSFNRDTPSNTGELFF.

The chain carries TRBV5-8 and TRBJ1-1; TRBD1 agrees at 10 bases. Per the germline V gene, CDR1 is SGHTS and CDR2 is YDEGEE. This CDR3 contains 15 residues. Trimming cost V 0 bases and J 4 bases; bases outside gene matches: 3. In DNA form, the CDR3 reads TGTGCCAGCAGCTTGGGACAGGGGGCAGGCACTGAAGCTTTCTTT. It yields the protein CASSLGQGAGTEAFF.

The V gene is TRBV20-1, the J gene TRBJ2-5, with D unclear. The last part of the DNA fits TRBJ2-7 better; the J call may be wrong. The length of the CDR3 is 11 residues. Germline V gene sequence: CDR1 DFQATT, CDR2 SNEGSKA (reference sequence). For the CDR3, the DNA is TGCAGTGCTAGGCGTTCCTACGAGCAGTACTTC. Amino acid sequence: CSARRSYEQYF.

V is TRBV19 and J is TRBJ1-5, with 8 bases matching TRBD1. CDR3 length: 14 residues. The junction had 6 bases not matched to a gene; V was cut back by 5 bases and J by 6 bases. From germline, CDR1 is LNHDA and CDR2 SQIVND (reference sequence). CDR3 nucleotide sequence: TGTGCCAGTAGTCCCGGACAGGGTGGTCAGCCCCAGCATTTT. Residues: CASSPGQGGQPQHF.

The rearrangement joins TRBV25-1 to TRBJ2-7, with 8 nucleotides matching TRBD1. With 4 bases clipped from V and 6 bases from J, the junction kept 14 bases outside the gene matches. The CDR3 runs 16 residues. Looked up from germline, CDR1 is MGHDK and CDR2 is SYGVNS. CDR3 nucleotide sequence: TGTGCCAGCAGTGCGGACAGGGTTTGGGGTCGGGGCGAGCAGTACTTC. This sequence encodes CASSADRVWGRGEQYF.

The chain is built from TRBV21-1 and TRBJ2-7; the tabulated D call, TRBD1, remains unverified against the DNA. TRBV21-1 is a documented pseudogene. The CDR3 is made up of 16 amino acids. This CDR3 reads CASSKAPRTEDYEQYF. The CDR3 DNA reads as TGTGCCAGCAGCAAAGCTCCACGGACAGAAGACTACGAGCAGTACTTC.

The chain recombines TRBV9 with TRBJ2-2, with 8 bases that match TRBD1. CDR3 length equals 15 residues. In germline, CDR1 is SGDLS, CDR2 YYNGEE. The V gene end was trimmed by 1 base and the J gene end by 7 bases; junction bases not matched to a gene: 6. CDR3 coding DNA: TGTGCCAGCAGCGTATCTCAGGGGGCTAGCGGGGAGCTGTTTTTT. It encodes CASSVSQGASGELFF.

The V and J genes are TRBV9 and TRBJ1-2; perhaps TRBD1 as D (6 bases). Trimming stripped 2 bases from V and 3 bases from J, with 14 bases between. Per the germline V gene, CDR1 is SGDLS and CDR2 is YYNGEE. The CDR3 spans 15 residues. Here the CDR3 reads CASSVGQPLHYGYTF. In nucleotides, the CDR3 is TGTGCCAGCAGCGTCGGACAGCCACTCCACTATGGCTACACCTTC.

The rearrangement uses TRBV19 and TRBJ1-2; TRBD1 agrees at 8 bases. The CDR3 length is 15 residues. The V gene end was trimmed by 7 bases and the J gene end by 3 bases; junction bases not matched to a gene: 10. Germline CDR1 reads LNHDA; CDR2 reads SQIVND (reference sequence). DNA for the CDR3: TGTGCCAGTACCGCAAACGACAGGGGCTACTATGGCTACACCTTC. Translation gives CASTANDRGYYGYTF.

This clone was observed a single time. This chain connects TRBV6-4 to TRBJ2-2; 9 nucleotides line up with TRBD2. CDR3 length equals 14 residues. Germline loops: CDR1 MRHNA, CDR2 SNTAGT. Here the CDR3 reads CTPSAGGPGGELFF. The CDR3 DNA reads TGTACCCCTTCGGCGGGAGGGCCCGGCGGGGAGCTGTTTTTT.

J is TRBJ2-5 and V is TRBV27; D may be TRBD1 (6 bases). Germline V gene sequence: CDR1 MNHEY, CDR2 SMNVEV (reference sequence). The CDR3 is made up of 15 amino acids. Trimming stripped 0 bases from V and 1 base from J, with 9 bases between. CDR3: CASSLSRGGQETQYF. DNA for the CDR3: TGTGCCAGCAGTTTATCGAGAGGGGGCCAAGAGACCCAGTACTTC.